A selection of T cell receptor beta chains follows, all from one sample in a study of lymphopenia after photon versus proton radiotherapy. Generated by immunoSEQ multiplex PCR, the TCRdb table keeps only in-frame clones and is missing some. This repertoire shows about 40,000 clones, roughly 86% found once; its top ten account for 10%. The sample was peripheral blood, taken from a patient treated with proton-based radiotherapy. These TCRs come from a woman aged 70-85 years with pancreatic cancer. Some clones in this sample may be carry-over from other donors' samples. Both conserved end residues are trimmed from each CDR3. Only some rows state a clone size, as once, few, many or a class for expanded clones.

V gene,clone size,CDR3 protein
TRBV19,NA,ASSLGLAGVSGELF
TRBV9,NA,ASSPETGGRNEQF
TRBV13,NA,ASSLDTISYEQY
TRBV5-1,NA,ASSLGLAGIYNEQF
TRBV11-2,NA,ASSLGTGVHTGELF
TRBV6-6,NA,ASSSSGSTNEKLF
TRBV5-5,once,ASSLAKTANEKLF
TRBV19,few,ASSIRGLTEAF
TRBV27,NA,ASSLREGGYEQY
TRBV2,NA,ASSYRGQETQY
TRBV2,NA,ASSAVTVETQY
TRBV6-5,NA,ASRSRVNTEAF
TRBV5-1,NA,ASNPGTGNSPLH
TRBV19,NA,ASSIYGQGQPQH
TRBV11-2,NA,ASSLRGTAAYEQY
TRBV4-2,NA,ASSQAVPGQGTDTQY
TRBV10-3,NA,AMRGQGSYNEQF
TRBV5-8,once,ASSMARDTNTEAF
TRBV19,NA,ASSEAGTGGYEQY
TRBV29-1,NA,TAAAGGEQY
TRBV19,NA,ASSILQGTYGYT
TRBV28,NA,ASTGPGRSYEQY
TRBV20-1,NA,SARAGNEQY